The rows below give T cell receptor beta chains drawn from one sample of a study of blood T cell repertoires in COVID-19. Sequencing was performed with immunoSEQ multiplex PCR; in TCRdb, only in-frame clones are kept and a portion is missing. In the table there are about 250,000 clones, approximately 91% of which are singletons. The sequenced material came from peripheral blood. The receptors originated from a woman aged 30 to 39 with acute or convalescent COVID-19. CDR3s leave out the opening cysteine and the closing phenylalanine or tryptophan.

CDR3: ASSLGLAGGYTDTQY
length: 15
V: TRBV11-2
J: TRBJ2-3

CDR3: ASSPRDLSSYNSPLH
length: 15
V: TRBV7-8
J: TRBJ1-6

CDR3: ASSTTAPGQREKLF
length: 14
V: TRBV5-4
J: TRBJ1-4

CDR3: ASSPRTDFNEKLF
length: 13
V: TRBV3-1/TRBV3-2
J: TRBJ1-4

CDR3: ASSLMLTGSGEKLF
length: 14
V: TRBV7-8
J: TRBJ1-4

CDR3: ASSDTGTSQETQY
length: 13
V: TRBV2
J: TRBJ2-5

CDR3: ASSSGLAGLSYNEQF
length: 15
V: TRBV5-1
J: TRBJ2-1

CDR3: AGSGQGGPSGELF
length: 13
V: TRBV3-1/TRBV3-2
J: TRBJ2-2

CDR3: ASSQTGTGSDEQY
length: 13
V: TRBV4-3
J: TRBJ2-7

CDR3: ATSSGDRDTGELF
length: 13
V: TRBV24-1
J: TRBJ2-2

CDR3: ASSWAGQGGSPLH
length: 13
V: TRBV6-5
J: TRBJ1-6

CDR3: ASSLDFKTGLIQPQH
length: 15
V: TRBV7-8
J: TRBJ1-5

CDR3: ASRRQENTGELF
length: 12
V: TRBV5-4
J: TRBJ2-2

CDR3: ASTLQGLLLGT
length: 11
V: TRBV7-2
J: TRBJ1-2

CDR3: ATSRQTGTGINPQH
length: 14
V: TRBV15
J: TRBJ1-5

CDR3: ASTQLSNTGELF
length: 12
V: TRBV25-1
J: TRBJ2-2

CDR3: ASTIDRDTEAF
length: 11
V: TRBV12-3/TRBV12-4
J: TRBJ1-1

CDR3: ASSLDRGLSETQY
length: 13
V: TRBV11-2
J: TRBJ2-5

CDR3: ASNQGVNYGYT
length: 11
V: TRBV9
J: TRBJ1-2

CDR3: ASADRGRSNEKLF
length: 13
V: TRBV2
J: TRBJ1-4

CDR3: ASSLGQITDTQY
length: 12
V: TRBV5-1
J: TRBJ2-3

CDR3: ASSQDQGGEAF
length: 11
V: TRBV4-2
J: TRBJ1-1

CDR3: ASSLRRLGTSGSNSDTQY
length: 18
V: TRBV18
J: TRBJ2-3

CDR3: ASSYLAGASYEQY
length: 13
V: TRBV6-5
J: TRBJ2-7

CDR3: ASSFTGSYEQY
length: 11
V: TRBV12-3/TRBV12-4
J: TRBJ2-7

CDR3: AWRRTGGTNEKLF
length: 13
V: TRBV30
J: TRBJ1-4

CDR3: ASTIGPPAGYNEQF
length: 14
V: TRBV5-1
J: TRBJ2-1

CDR3: ASSQEGGVQSTGELF
length: 15
V: TRBV3-1/TRBV3-2
J: TRBJ2-2

CDR3: ASSLPGTGVSGELF
length: 14
V: TRBV7-9
J: TRBJ2-2

CDR3: ATSGSGSEQF
length: 10
V: TRBV24-1
J: TRBJ2-1

CDR3: SVGHNYEQY
length: 9
V: TRBV29-1
J: TRBJ2-7

CDR3: ASSFLGLAGWEQY
length: 13
V: TRBV27
J: TRBJ2-7

CDR3: ACPPGQSSYNSPLH
length: 14
V: TRBV30
J: TRBJ1-6

CDR3: ASSARPGQGTSSNQPQH
length: 17
V: TRBV6-2/TRBV6-3
J: TRBJ1-5

CDR3: ASSVDSSSSYNSPLH
length: 15
V: TRBV9
J: TRBJ1-6

CDR3: ASGLASSYEQY
length: 11
V: TRBV9
J: TRBJ2-7

CDR3: ASSASTGAGTEAF
length: 13
V: TRBV9
J: TRBJ1-1

CDR3: ASSRGQGAYEQY
length: 12
V: TRBV6-6
J: TRBJ2-7

CDR3: ASSRTRDSYQPQH
length: 13
V: TRBV7-8
J: TRBJ1-5

CDR3: ASSPRSSYNSPLH
length: 13
V: TRBV7-2
J: TRBJ1-6

CDR3: ASRAGGSTNTEAF
length: 13
V: TRBV6-5
J: TRBJ1-1

CDR3: ASSLVTSGRAGDTQY
length: 15
V: TRBV5-6
J: TRBJ2-3

CDR3: ASSLRQGAVEQF
length: 12
V: TRBV7-3
J: TRBJ2-1

CDR3: ATSVKAGGLYEQY
length: 13
V: TRBV24-1
J: TRBJ2-7